One and the same sample provided the 24 T cell receptor beta chains below, sequenced in a study of blood T cell repertoires in COVID-19. This table comes from immunoSEQ multiplex PCR, and its TCRdb copy is limited to in-frame clones, with some not included. The sample consists of about 240,000 clones, more than 75% of them appearing once. Source material: peripheral blood. The source is a woman in her sixties or seventies with active or convalescent COVID-19.

The gene calls are TRBV7-3 and TRBJ2-3; TRBD2 matches 12 bases. The germline V gene encodes CDR1 SGHTA and CDR2 FQGTGA. V lost 5 bases to trimming and J lost 3 bases; unmatched junction nucleotides: 0. The CDR3 is 14 amino acids. The CDR3 nucleotides are TGTGCCAGCAGCCTAGCGGGGGGGACAGATACGCAGTATTTT. Translated, it gives CASSLAGGTDTQYF.

The V and J genes are TRBV6-5 and TRBJ1-2; possible D gene TRBD1, 6 bases. There are 14 residues in the CDR3. With 7 bases removed from V and 2 bases from J, the gap between germline ends came to 14 bases. Per germline, CDR1 MNHEY and CDR2 SVGAGI. The CDR3 DNA is TGTGCCAGCACGAGGCCCACAGGGAACTATGGCTACACCTTC. This gives the protein CASTRPTGNYGYTF.

In this sample, this clone turned up a few times. J is TRBJ1-6 and V is TRBV3-1 (or the pseudogene TRBV3-2); unclear D gene. The CDR3 spans 12 residues. V lost 6 bases and J lost 14, with 14 bases in between. The germline V gene encodes CDR1 LGHDT and CDR2 YNNKEL (reference sequence). The CDR3 DNA sequence: TGTGCCAGCAGTCTTTCCGACTTAACCCTCCACTTT. Translating it yields CASSLSDLTLHF.

This clone was seen just once. J is TRBJ2-3 and V is TRBV11-2, with TRBD2 as a possible D gene (5 bases). Trimming shortened V by 3 bases and J by 0 bases, and 7 bases separated the two germline ends. The CDR3 is made up of 14 amino acids. Germline values: CDR1 SGHAT, CDR2 FQNNGV. This CDR3 is CASSLSGSTDTQYF. The CDR3 DNA follows: TGTGCCAGCAGCTTGTCGGGGAGCACAGATACGCAGTATTTT.

The chain uses TRBV2 and TRBJ1-4; 7 bases are a match to TRBD1. The CDR3 has 13 residues. Germline assignment: CDR1 SNHLY and CDR2 FYNNEI. J gave up 4 bases and V 8 bases, and 4 bases lay outside the gene matches. CDR3 sequence (DNA): TGTGCCAGCGCAGGGGGAGGTAATGAAAAACTGTTTTTT. Its protein is CASAGGGNEKLFF.

As DNA, the CDR3 is TGTGCCAGCAGCCTTATGTCTTCTGGAAACACCATATATTTT. Translated: CASSLMSSGNTIYF. The V gene is TRBV7-9, the J gene TRBJ1-3; D is uncertain. The V end lost 5 bases, the J end lost 1 base, and 9 bases lay between the germline ends. Germline-derived CDR1 and CDR2 are SEHNR and FQNEAQ (reference sequence). This CDR3 comprises 14 residues.

The rearrangement links TRBV5-1 to TRBJ2-5; 11 positions match TRBD2. The ends lost 4 bases at V and 5 bases at J; junction bases unmatched: 7. This CDR3 is built from 15 residues. Per germline, CDR1 SGHRS and CDR2 YFSETQ. In DNA form, the CDR3 reads TGCGCCAGCAGCGCGGCCGGGACTAGCGGTGAGACCCAGTACTTC. Translating gives CASSAAGTSGETQYF.

The chain carries TRBV6-5 and TRBJ2-7; 12 nucleotides align to TRBD1. The germline V gene encodes CDR1 MNHEY and CDR2 SVGAGI. The CDR3 is 14 residues long. Germline trimming cut 6 bases from V and 6 bases from J; bases unmatched to any gene: 6. CDR3: CASRLGTGGLEQYF. The CDR3 DNA sequence: TGTGCCAGCAGACTCGGGACAGGGGGCCTCGAGCAGTACTTC.

The V and J genes are TRBV12-3 or TRBV12-4 and TRBJ2-7; D is uncertain. Deletions cut 6 bases from V and 5 bases from J, with 11 bases between. This CDR3 has 12 residues. The CDR3 protein is CASSRDMDEQYF. The CDR3 nucleotides read TGTGCCAGCAGCCGCGACATGGACGAGCAGTACTTC.

In DNA form, the CDR3 reads TGCGCCAGCAGCTTAGTGGAGCGGGGGGGTCGGTTCTTC. Translation: CASSLVERGGRFF. This sequence joins TRBV5-1 and TRBJ2-1; TRBD2 agrees at 10 bases. This CDR3 has 13 amino acids. Trimming at V came to 2 bases and at J to 15 bases, leaving 8 bases not matched to a gene. The V gene's germline CDR1 is SGHRS and CDR2 YFSETQ.

This clone showed up just once. The chain carries TRBV18 and TRBJ1-1; 9 positions agree with TRBD1. The CDR3 covers 16 residues. The V gene's germline CDR1 is KGHSH and CDR2 LQKENI. J was trimmed by 1 base and V by 4 bases; bases with no gene match: 7. The CDR3 here is CASSLGQGLGNTEAFF. CDR3 bases: TGTGCCAGCTCACTAGGACAGGGGCTGGGGAACACTGAAGCTTTCTTT.

The CDR3 nucleotides are TGTGCCAGCAGCATCGGACAGGGAGCCCGCTCTGGAAACACCATATATTTT. Its protein product is CASSIGQGARSGNTIYF. The gene calls are TRBV13 and TRBJ1-3, with 8 bases lining up with TRBD1. Germline CDR1 and CDR2: PRHDT and FYEKMQ (reference sequence). This CDR3 contains 17 residues. With 5 bases clipped from V and 0 bases from J, the junction kept 9 bases outside the gene matches.

This clone was seen once. The chain employs TRBV2 and TRBJ2-2; TRBD2 might be the D (5 bases). Germline lookup yields CDR1 SNHLY and CDR2 FYNNEI. The V end lost 0 bases, the J end lost 7 bases, and 15 bases lay between the germline ends. The CDR3 has 16 amino acids. The CDR3 DNA reads as TGTGCCAGCAGTGAAGCGAGGAGGCCCCGCGGCGGGGAGCTGTTTTTT. Amino acids: CASSEARRPRGGELFF. The complete variable domain, with remaining parts taken from reference TRBV2 and TRBJ2-2, reads EPEVTQTPSHQVTQMGQEVILRCVPISNHLYFYWYRQILGQKVEFLVSFYNNEISEKSEIFDDQFSVERPDGSNFTLKIRSTKLEDSAMYFCASSEARRPRGGELFFGEGSRLTVL.

The rearrangement joins TRBV27 to TRBJ2-2, with TRBD1 matching 10 bases. The CDR3 sequence is 16 residues long. Germline CDR1 and CDR2: MNHEY and SMNVEV (reference sequence). Trimming took 2 bases from V and 4 from J; bases not matched to a gene: 4. CDR3 coding DNA: TGTGCCAGCAGTTTAGTGGGACAGGGGACCACCGGGGAGCTGTTTTTT. It encodes CASSLVGQGTTGELFF.

This chain joins TRBV6-2 or TRBV6-3 and TRBJ1-2; 7 bases are a match to TRBD1. The CDR3 is 16 residues long. Per the germline V gene, CDR1 is MNHEY and CDR2 is SVGEGT. The V and J ends lost 5 bases and 4 bases, in that order; junction bases with no gene match: 13. The CDR3 is CASSPYDRAEFYGYTF. The CDR3 DNA is TGTGCCAGCAGTCCATACGACAGGGCCGAATTCTATGGCTACACCTTC.

This chain uses TRBV2 with TRBJ2-3; TRBD2 matches 14 bases. Germline assignment: CDR1 SNHLY and CDR2 FYNNEI. V lost 8 bases, J lost 3 bases, and 7 bases stayed unmatched. The CDR3 contains 16 residues. The CDR3 spells CASLTSGGARTDTQYF. The CDR3 nucleotides are TGTGCCAGCTTGACTAGCGGGGGGGCGAGGACAGATACGCAGTATTTT.

This rearrangement joins TRBV7-9 to TRBJ2-1, with 9 bases identical to TRBD1. The CDR3 runs 16 residues. J gave up 6 bases and V 5 bases, and 11 bases lay outside the gene matches. Germline CDR1 SEHNR, CDR2 FQNEAQ (reference sequence). CDR3 amino acids: CASSPRYGQGRNEQFF. CDR3 DNA: TGTGCCAGCAGCCCACGTTACGGACAGGGGCGCAATGAGCAGTTCTTC.

This chain links TRBV4-1 with TRBJ2-5, with 9 bases identical to TRBD2. The J segment lost 5 bases and the V segment lost 2 bases, leaving 0 bases of the junction unmatched. Per germline, CDR1 MGHRA and CDR2 YSYEKL. This CDR3 comprises 13 residues. The CDR3 here is CASSQTSGETQYF. CDR3 DNA sequence: TGCGCCAGCAGCCAAACTAGCGGGGAGACCCAGTACTTC.

V gene TRBV5-1 combines with J gene TRBJ1-1; TRBD1 matches at 7 bases. Germline assignment: CDR1 SGHRS and CDR2 YFSETQ. The CDR3 loop spans 15 amino acids. Germline trimming cut 0 bases from V and 1 base from J; bases unmatched to any gene: 3. This CDR3 is CASSLARTGNTEAFF. CDR3 bases: TGCGCCAGCAGCTTGGCCCGGACAGGGAACACTGAAGCTTTCTTT.

The chain couples TRBV21-1 to TRBJ2-7; the table's TRBD1 call for D was not verified on the DNA. TRBV21-1 is annotated as a pseudogene. The CDR3 loop spans 13 amino acids. Here the CDR3 reads CASSNSRVHEQYF. CDR3 DNA sequence: TGTGCCAGCAGCAATTCCAGGGTACACGAGCAGTACTTC.

This clone was recorded only once. The V and J genes are TRBV3-1 (or the pseudogene TRBV3-2) and TRBJ2-3; TRBD1 aligns across 7 bases. From germline, CDR1 is LGHDT and CDR2 YNNKEL (reference sequence). This CDR3 has 15 residues. V lost 2 bases to trimming and J lost 2 bases; unmatched junction nucleotides: 4. CDR3 in amino acids: CASSQRTGSTDTQYF. Here the CDR3 DNA reads TGTGCCAGCAGCCAACGGACAGGTTCCACAGATACGCAGTATTTT.

The chain employs TRBV19 and TRBJ1-1, with no clear D. The V end lost 9 bases, the J end lost 4 bases, and 12 bases lay between the germline ends. CDR3 length: 12 amino acids. In germline, CDR1 is LNHDA, CDR2 SQIVND (reference sequence). The CDR3 coding sequence is TGTGCCAGCACACCCGGGAGCACTGAAGCTTTCTTT. Protein product: CASTPGSTEAFF.

Comment on this clone: One end of the junction is discordant with germline, which a read error may explain. The CDR3 coding sequence is TGTGCCAGCACTTACAGATCTACAGGGGGCACTGAAGCTTTCTTT. It yields the protein CASTYRSTGGTEAFF. V gene TRBV6-5 combines with J gene TRBJ1-1; TRBD1 matches 8 bases. This CDR3 has 15 residues. Per the germline V gene, CDR1 is MNHEY and CDR2 is SVGAGI.

This clone has only a few counts. The V gene is TRBV7-7, the J gene TRBJ2-5; 7 nucleotides line up with TRBD1. This CDR3 comprises 15 residues. Germline V gene sequence: CDR1 SSHAT, CDR2 FNYEAQ (reference sequence). J gave up 5 bases and V 5 bases, and 11 bases lay outside the gene matches. CDR3 sequence reads: CASSEGASRGETQYF. CDR3 in DNA: TGTGCCAGCAGCGAGGGGGCCTCAAGAGGGGAGACCCAGTACTTC.